This T cell receptor beta chain was obtained from a study of shared clonotypes between healthy human individuals. To note about this clone: The target antigen is unknown.

Authors' analysis steps: Without quality scores, immunoSEQ junctional reads could not be filtered like full-length reads. The repertoire was sequenced with immunoSEQ multiplex PCR; TCRdb's copy has only in-frame clones and lacks some. From that table come the V and J calls and clone size; the DNA was used to work out D and trimming. The sample carries about 560,000 clones, roughly 72% recorded once. The germline gives CDR1 SGHTA, CDR2 FQGTGA. Trimming removed 2 bases from V and 5 bases from J, with 8 bases in between. This CDR3 has 13 amino acids. Adult donors, all healthy and HIV-negative, had no recent acute infections or vaccinations. General study results and limits: Only a few donors were included, so the genetic and exposure-history diversity represented was limited. Sharing of clonotypes among donors was expected to vary with sequencing depth.

The source is a woman between 35 and 50 years old in good health. Some clones in this sample may be carry-over from other donors' samples. V usage is TRBV7-3 and J usage is TRBJ2-3; D unresolved. The sequencing sample was made of PBMCs. CDR3 residues: CASSLDPQDTQYF. The CDR3 DNA is TGTGCCAGCAGCTTAGACCCCCAAGATACGCAGTATTTT.